The clone carrying this T cell receptor beta chain has ten or more counts. Its antigen is unidentified. The data were obtained in a study of response to subunit inactivated influenza vaccine. Study-wide findings and caveats: Authors suggested few new T cells are recruited by each seasonal influenza vaccination.

From the RT-PCR reads, TCRdb called clonotypes with MiXCR, one entry per CDR3 protein. The sample shows about 520,000 distinct CDR3 sequences, roughly 11% of them seen only once. The V end lost 5 bases, the J end lost 2 bases, and 9 bases lay between the germline ends. The CDR3 is made up of 13 amino acids. Sequencing used PBMCs from blood, obtained 45 days after vaccination. The chain carries TRBV12-3 or TRBV12-4 and TRBJ2-5, with D perhaps TRBD2 (6 bases). The clonotype was recovered from a man aged 45 to 65 who received an inactivated influenza vaccine. In DNA form, the CDR3 reads TGTGCCAGCAGTAAGGGACTGCAAGAGACCCAGTACTTC. Translating gives CASSKGLQETQYF.